This TCR beta chain was identified during a study of technical replicates of blood from a handful of donors. Repertoires were generated with immunoSEQ multiplex PCR, while TCRdb's copy carries only in-frame clones and drops some. The table shows some 81,000 clones, with roughly nine tenths occurring only once. The germline V gene encodes CDR1 SGHRS and CDR2 YFSETQ. CDR3 length: 15 residues. The V and J ends lost 4 bases and 2 bases, in that order; junction bases with no gene match: 7. This sequence originates from a human donor in good health. V usage is TRBV5-1 and J usage is TRBJ2-3; TRBD1 aligns across 7 bases. Sequenced input: T cells isolated from PBMCs. This CDR3 reads CASSPQTGITDTQYF. The CDR3 DNA sequence: TGCGCCAGCAGCCCCCAGACAGGGATCACAGATACGCAGTATTTT.